A single sample gave rise to the 14 T cell receptor beta chains below, sequenced in a study of blood T cell repertoires in COVID-19. Repertoires were generated with immunoSEQ multiplex PCR, while TCRdb's copy carries only in-frame clones and drops some. This sample has 200,000 to 250,000 clones, with 89% found just once. The sequenced sample consisted of peripheral blood. The receptor set was obtained from a woman between 40 and 55 years old with acute or convalescent COVID-19.

In its sample, this clone was seen once. In DNA, the CDR3 is TGTGCCAGCAGTTTAGGGCAGGGGGTCGGCTATGGCTACACCTTC. This gives the protein CASSLGQGVGYGYTF. V usage is TRBV27 and J usage is TRBJ1-2; 7 bases are shared with TRBD1. Germline V gene sequence: CDR1 MNHEY, CDR2 SMNVEV (reference sequence). The ends lost 2 bases at V and 4 bases at J; junction bases unmatched: 7. The CDR3 totals 15 residues.

The chain employs TRBV2 and TRBJ1-6; D perhaps matches TRBD1 (6 bases). The V gene's germline CDR1 is SNHLY and CDR2 FYNNEI. CDR3 length: 14 amino acids. V dropped 8 bases and J dropped 11 bases, with 19 bases sitting between them. CDR3 protein: CASVPGTLYAPLHF. The CDR3 bases are TGTGCCAGCGTTCCCGGGACATTATATGCACCCCTCCACTTT. Full variable domain (remainder filled in from reference TRBV2 and TRBJ1-6): EPEVTQTPSHQVTQMGQEVILRCVPISNHLYFYWYRQILGQKVEFLVSFYNNEISEKSEIFDDQFSVERPDGSNFTLKIRSTKLEDSAMYFCASVPGTLYAPLHFGNGTRLTVT.

The sample holds a few counts of this clone. This chain uses TRBV6-2 or TRBV6-3 with TRBJ1-5; D not resolved. Germline CDR1 and CDR2: MNHEY and SVGEGT. The CDR3 runs to 15 residues. Deletions cut 5 bases from V and 5 bases from J, with 16 bases between. CDR3 in amino acids: CASSPGPGIDQPQHF. The CDR3 bases are TGTGCCAGCAGTCCCGGACCGGGGATTGATCAGCCCCAGCATTTT.

The rearrangement uses TRBV14 and TRBJ1-2; weak D call: TRBD1 (5 bases). This CDR3 is built from 14 residues. V shed 3 bases and J shed 8 bases, with 16 bases lying between them. Germline CDR1 SGHDN, CDR2 FVKESK. The CDR3 nucleotides are TGTGCCAGCAGCCATCTCCAGGGCGATGGGGGCTACACCTTC. Protein sequence: CASSHLQGDGGYTF.

The rearrangement links TRBV19 to TRBJ1-5; D uncertain. The CDR3 is 14 amino acids. The ends were cut back, 3 bases at V and 0 bases at J, with 6 bases in the middle. The germline gives CDR1 LNHDA, CDR2 SQIVND (reference sequence). The CDR3: CASSISNSNQPQHF. CDR3 DNA sequence: TGTGCCAGTAGTATTTCCAATAGCAATCAGCCCCAGCATTTT.

V and J are TRBV5-5 and TRBJ1-2, with a tentative D call TRBD1 (6 bases). Germline values: CDR1 SGHKS, CDR2 YYEKEE (reference sequence). With 0 bases removed from V and 8 bases from J, the gap between germline ends came to 17 bases. CDR3 length equals 15 residues. CDR3: CASSLEYRAMGGYTF. Written as DNA, the CDR3 is TGTGCCAGCAGCTTGGAGTACAGGGCAATGGGCGGCTACACCTTC.

This clone was observed a single time. The J gene is TRBJ1-1, the V gene TRBV19, with 8 positions matching TRBD1. The length of the CDR3 is 14 residues. The junction had 7 bases not matched to a gene; V was cut back by 7 bases and J by 3 bases. Germline-derived CDR1 and CDR2 are LNHDA and SQIVND (reference sequence). In DNA, the CDR3 is TGTGCCAGTAAGGCAGGGGGCTTGTACACTGAAGCTTTCTTT. Amino acid sequence: CASKAGGLYTEAFF.

The rearrangement joins TRBV19 to TRBJ1-3; D remains unclear. The CDR3 spans 14 residues. Germline CDR1 is LNHDA and CDR2 is SQIVND (reference sequence). Trimming took 2 bases from V and 4 from J, leaving 9 bases between them. CDR3 nucleotide sequence: TGTGCCAGTAGTATACAGCGATCCGGAAACACCATATATTTT. This sequence encodes CASSIQRSGNTIYF.

The chain employs TRBV5-1 and TRBJ1-5; the match to TRBD1 covers 7 bases. Germline V gene lookup returns CDR1 SGHRS and CDR2 YFSETQ. Trimming cost V 0 bases and J 6 bases; bases outside gene matches: 3. This CDR3 region has 14 residues. DNA of the CDR3: TGCGCCAGCAGCTTGGAAGGGGGCGGTCAGCCCCAGCATTTT. Translation: CASSLEGGGQPQHF.

In its sample, this clone was seen once. J is TRBJ1-2 and V is TRBV6-6, with 10 positions matching TRBD1. Unmatched junction bases numbered 6, after V lost 5 bases and J lost 9 bases. The germline CDR1 and CDR2 sequences are MNHNY and SVGAGI (reference sequence). CDR3 length equals 13 residues. The CDR3 here is CASSPTGGESYTF. CDR3 bases: TGTGCCAGCAGTCCGACAGGGGGCGAGAGCTACACCTTC.

The chain links TRBV6-6 to TRBJ1-4; 7 positions agree with TRBD1. Germline V gene sequence: CDR1 MNHNY, CDR2 SVGAGI (reference sequence). V was pared by 6 bases and J by 3 bases, with 10 bases of the junction left unmatched. The CDR3 contains 16 residues. The CDR3 spells CASSLISTGSNEKLFF. The CDR3 region has the DNA TGTGCCAGCAGCTTAATCTCGACAGGGTCTAATGAAAAACTGTTTTTT.

This chain links TRBV5-5 with TRBJ2-5; 11 bases align to TRBD2. Germline lookup yields CDR1 SGHKS and CDR2 YYEKEE (reference sequence). The CDR3 spans 17 residues. V shed 4 bases, J shed 0 bases, and the junction held 8 bases outside the gene matches. Here the CDR3 DNA reads TGTGCCAGCAGCCGGAGGGGACTAGCGGTCGACCAAGAGACCCAGTACTTC. The encoded protein is CASSRRGLAVDQETQYF.

This clone was seen at least ten times. This chain uses TRBV3-1 (or the pseudogene TRBV3-2) with TRBJ1-2; TRBD1 matches 10 bases. J lost 4 bases, V lost 0 bases, and 5 bases had no gene match. This CDR3 comprises 16 residues. Looked up from germline, CDR1 is LGHDT and CDR2 is YNNKEL (reference sequence). CDR3 in amino acids: CASSQDGDRGSYGYTF. In DNA, the CDR3 is TGTGCCAGCAGCCAAGATGGGGACAGGGGAAGCTATGGCTACACCTTC.

The chain recombines TRBV21-1 with TRBJ1-1. TRBV21-1 is tagged as a pseudogene. The CDR3 totals 13 residues. The CDR3 reads CASSERANTEAFF. CDR3 sequence (DNA): TGTGCCAGCAGCGAGAGAGCGAACACTGAAGCTTTCTTT.